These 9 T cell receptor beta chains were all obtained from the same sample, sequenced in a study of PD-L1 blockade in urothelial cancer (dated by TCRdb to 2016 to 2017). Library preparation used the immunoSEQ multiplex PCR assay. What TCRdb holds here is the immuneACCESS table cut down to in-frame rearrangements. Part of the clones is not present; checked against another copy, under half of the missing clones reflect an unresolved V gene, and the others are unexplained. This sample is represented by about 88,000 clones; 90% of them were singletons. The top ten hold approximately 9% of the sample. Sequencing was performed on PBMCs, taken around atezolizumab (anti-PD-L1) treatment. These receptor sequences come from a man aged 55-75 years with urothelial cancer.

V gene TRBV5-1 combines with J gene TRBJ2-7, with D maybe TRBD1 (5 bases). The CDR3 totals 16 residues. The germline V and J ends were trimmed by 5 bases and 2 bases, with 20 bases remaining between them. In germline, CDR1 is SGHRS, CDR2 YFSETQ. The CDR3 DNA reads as TGCGCCAGCAGGCTGGCCCCGGACACAGCCCCCTACGAGCAGTACTTC. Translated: CASRLAPDTAPYEQYF.

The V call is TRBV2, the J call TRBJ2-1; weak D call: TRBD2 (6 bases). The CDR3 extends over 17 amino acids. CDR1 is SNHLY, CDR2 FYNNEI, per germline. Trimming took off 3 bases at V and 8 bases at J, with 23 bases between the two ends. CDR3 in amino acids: CASSETSGLLSTHEQFF. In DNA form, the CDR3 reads TGTGCCAGCAGTGAGACTTCGGGACTCCTAAGTACTCATGAGCAGTTCTTC.

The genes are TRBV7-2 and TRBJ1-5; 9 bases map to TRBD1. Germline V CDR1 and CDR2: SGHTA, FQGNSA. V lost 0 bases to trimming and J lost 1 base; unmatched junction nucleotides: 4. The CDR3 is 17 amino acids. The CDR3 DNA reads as TGTGCCAGCAGCTTAGCAAGACAGGGGGAAAGCAATCAGCCCCAGCATTTT. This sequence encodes CASSLARQGESNQPQHF. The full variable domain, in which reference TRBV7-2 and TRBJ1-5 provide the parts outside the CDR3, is GAGVSQSPSNKVTEKGKDVELRCDPISGHTALYWYRQSLGQGLEFLIYFQGNSAPDKSGLPSDRFSAERTGGSVSTLTIQRTQQEDSAVYLCASSLARQGESNQPQHFGDGTRLSIL.

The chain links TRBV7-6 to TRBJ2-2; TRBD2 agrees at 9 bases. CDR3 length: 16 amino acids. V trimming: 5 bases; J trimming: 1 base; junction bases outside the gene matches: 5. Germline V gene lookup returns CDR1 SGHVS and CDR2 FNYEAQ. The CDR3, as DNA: TGTGCCAGCAGCATTAATAGCGGGGGGAACACCGGGGAGCTGTTTTTT. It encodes CASSINSGGNTGELFF.

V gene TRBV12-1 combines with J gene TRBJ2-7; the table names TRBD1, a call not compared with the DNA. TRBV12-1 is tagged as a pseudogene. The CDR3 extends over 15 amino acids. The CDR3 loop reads CASSSPGQGKHEQYF. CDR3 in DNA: TGTGCCAGCAGTAGTCCGGGACAGGGGAAGCACGAGCAGTACTTC.

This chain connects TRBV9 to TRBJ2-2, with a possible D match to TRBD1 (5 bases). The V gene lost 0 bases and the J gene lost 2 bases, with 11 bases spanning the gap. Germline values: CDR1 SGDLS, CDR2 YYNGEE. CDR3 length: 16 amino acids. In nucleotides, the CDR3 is TGTGCCAGCAGCGTAGTATCAGGGTATAACACCGGGGAGCTGTTTTTT. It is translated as CASSVVSGYNTGELFF.

The CDR3 region has the DNA TGTGCCAGCAGCTTAGGACTGCGGGGGGGCATCAGTGAGCAGTTCTTC. It codes for CASSLGLRGGISEQFF. The chain employs TRBV7-2 and TRBJ2-1, with 9 bases that match TRBD2. V dropped 1 base and J dropped 9; count of bases not matched to a gene: 10. The germline gives CDR1 SGHTA, CDR2 FQGNSA. This CDR3 contains 16 residues.

The CDR3 loop is CASSVGASYEQYF. DNA for the CDR3: TGTGCCAGCAGCGTTGGGGCCTCCTACGAGCAGTACTTC. V gene TRBV9 combines with J gene TRBJ2-7, with TRBD1 as a possible D gene (5 bases). The CDR3 is 13 amino acids. Trimming took off 2 bases at V and 0 bases at J, with 6 bases between the two ends. The germline gives CDR1 SGDLS, CDR2 YYNGEE.

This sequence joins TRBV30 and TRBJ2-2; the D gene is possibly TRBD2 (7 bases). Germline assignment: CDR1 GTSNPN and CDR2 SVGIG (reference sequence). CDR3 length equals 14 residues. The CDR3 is CAGGRLANTGELFF. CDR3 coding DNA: TGTGCGGGGGGGCGGCTGGCGAACACCGGGGAGCTGTTTTTT.